This TCR beta chain was retrieved from a study of cytomegalovirus exposure and HLA in healthy donors. Overall study findings and caveats: CMV antigen specificity of a few CMV-associated chains was confirmed in vitro. The tendency of first-cohort TCR clusters to co-occur in the 120 or so validation repertoires emerged from a later analysis. Cytomegalovirus association was listed for 164 TCR beta chains.

Sequencing was performed with immunoSEQ multiplex PCR; in TCRdb, only in-frame clones are kept and a portion is missing. The sample gives roughly 90,000 clones, about 85% of which show up once; approximately 20% is in the top ten. To note about this clone: Its antigen remains unknown.

An approximately 130-subject validation cohort, separate from the roughly 680-subject first cohort, supplied the donors. The receptor comes from a young man in good health and CMV-seropositive. Sequenced: PBMCs.

In DNA form, the CDR3 reads TGCGCCAGCAGCCAAGATCGGGACAGGGTTGGCGGGGAGCTGTTTTTT. Translation: CASSQDRDRVGGELFF. The chain couples TRBV4-1 to TRBJ2-2; TRBD1 matches 9 bases. There are 16 residues in the CDR3. Germline V CDR1 and CDR2: MGHRA, YSYEKL. J lost 7 bases, V lost 0 bases, and 6 bases had no gene match.